A single sample gave rise to the 27 T cell receptor beta chains below, sequenced in a study of PD-1 blockade in classical Hodgkin lymphoma. TCRdb's copy holds only in-frame clones and misses some; the assay was immunoSEQ multiplex PCR. The table includes tens of thousands of clones, roughly 90% detected once. Autologous stem cell transplantation was followed by relapse in every patient, and brentuximab vedotin exposure varied. The sample here was peripheral blood mononuclear cells (PBMCs), taken at baseline. These receptors all stem from a human donor with classical Hodgkin lymphoma.

The chain carries TRBV4-1 and TRBJ2-3; 12 bases line up with TRBD2. CDR3 length: 18 residues. The junction had 5 bases not matched to a gene; V was cut back by 1 base and J by 0 bases. Germline lookup yields CDR1 MGHRA and CDR2 YSYEKL. The DNA of the CDR3 is TGCGCCAGCAGCCAAGCTAGCGGGAGGGCCTGGAGCACAGATACGCAGTATTTT. This gives the protein CASSQASGRAWSTDTQYF.

This chain connects TRBV27 to TRBJ1-1; D may be TRBD1 (6 bases). The CDR3 is 14 amino acids. The V gene's germline CDR1 is MNHEY and CDR2 SMNVEV (reference sequence). V dropped 5 bases and J dropped 4 bases, with 14 bases sitting between them. CDR3 coding DNA: TGTGCCAGCAGTGAAAACAGGGAGAGCACTGAAGCTTTCTTT. Protein: CASSENRESTEAFF.

This rearrangement joins TRBV4-1 to TRBJ1-5, with unresolved D. CDR1 is MGHRA and CDR2 is YSYEKL in the germline V gene. CDR3 size: 14 residues. V lost 4 bases, J lost 3 bases, and 10 bases lay in between. In DNA form, the CDR3 reads TGCGCCAGCAGCCCCCGGACGGTCAATCAGCCCCAGCATTTT. Translating gives CASSPRTVNQPQHF.

Note on this clone: The same CDR3 arises from other DNA sequences in this sample as well. The CDR3 here is CASSIGGAEAFF. The CDR3 coding sequence is TGTGCCAGTAGTATTGGGGGGGCTGAAGCTTTCTTT. The chain has TRBV19 and TRBJ1-1; tentatively, D is TRBD1 (5 bases). The V gene's germline CDR1 is LNHDA and CDR2 SQIVND (reference sequence). V lost 3 bases to trimming and J lost 6 bases, with 8 bases between them. The CDR3 sequence is 12 residues long.

The chain links TRBV5-4 to TRBJ1-2; the D gene is possibly TRBD1 (5 bases). The CDR3 covers 14 residues. Between the trimmed V and J ends, which lost 1 base and 4 bases, there was a span of 11 bases. Germline CDR1 reads SGHNT; CDR2 reads YYREEE (reference sequence). CDR3 protein: CASSLTQGSYGYTF. Here the CDR3 DNA reads TGTGCCAGCAGCTTGACGCAGGGCTCCTATGGCTACACCTTC. Full variable domain (remainder filled in from reference TRBV5-4 and TRBJ1-2): ETGVTQSPTHLIKTRGQQVTLRCSSQSGHNTVSWYQQALGQGPQFIFQYYREEENGRGNFPPRFSGLQFPNYSSELNVNALELDDSALYLCASSLTQGSYGYTFGSGTRLTVV.

The CDR3, as DNA: TGTGCCAGCAGCCCCGGGTTTGGCTACACCTTC. It codes for CASSPGFGYTF. J is TRBJ1-2 and V is TRBV6-1; D is undetermined. V lost 6 bases, J lost 7 bases, and 9 bases lay in between. The CDR3 is 11 residues long. Per germline, CDR1 MNHNS and CDR2 SASEGT.

The J gene is TRBJ1-1, the V gene TRBV11-2; weak D call: TRBD1 (6 bases). The germline gives CDR1 SGHAT, CDR2 FQNNGV. This CDR3 is built from 13 residues. The V gene lost 1 base and the J gene lost 6 bases, with 9 bases spanning the gap. CDR3 coding DNA: TGTGCCAGCAGCTTAGCGGGGGCTGCTGAAGCTTTCTTT. Protein sequence: CASSLAGAAEAFF. Complete variable domain (other parts from reference TRBV11-2 and TRBJ1-1): EAGVAQSPRYKIIEKRQSVAFWCNPISGHATLYWYQQILGQGPKLLIQFQNNGVVDDSQLPKDRFSAERLKGVDSTLKIQPAKLEDSAVYLCASSLAGAAEAFFGQGTRLTVV.

The rearrangement links TRBV28 to TRBJ2-1; a weak D match, TRBD2 (6 bases). The CDR3 spans 15 residues. Germline CDR1 and CDR2: MDHEN and SYDVKM. V was cut by 0 bases and J by 3 bases, with 9 bases left in between. The CDR3 spells CASSLWEGYYNEQFF. CDR3 nucleotides: TGTGCCAGCAGTTTATGGGAGGGTTACTACAATGAGCAGTTCTTC.

The chain joins TRBV7-6 to TRBJ1-2; 7 nucleotides align to TRBD1. CDR1 and CDR2 from the germline V gene are SGHVS and FNYEAQ. V lost 5 bases, J lost 8 bases, and 14 bases stayed unmatched. The length of the CDR3 is 15 residues. This chain's CDR3 is CASSLSTGVAEGYTF. In nucleotides, the CDR3 is TGTGCCAGCAGCCTAAGCACAGGGGTTGCGGAAGGCTACACCTTC.

The chain employs TRBV9 and TRBJ2-1; the D gene is possibly TRBD2 (5 bases). The CDR3 is 17 amino acids. Looked up from germline, CDR1 is SGDLS and CDR2 is YYNGEE. V was shortened by 4 bases and J by 3 bases, with 20 bases between the two germline ends. The CDR3 coding sequence is TGTGCCAGCAGCCAGAGGCCCGGGGAAGTTGACTACAATGAGCAGTTCTTC. Its protein product is CASSQRPGEVDYNEQFF.

The chain is built from TRBV4-1 and TRBJ1-1, with a weak D call TRBD1 (5 bases). The CDR3 covers 13 residues. V was pared by 3 bases and J by 3 bases, with 8 bases between. CDR1 is MGHRA and CDR2 is YSYEKL in the germline V gene. CDR3 sequence reads: CASSQGLDTEAFF. As DNA, the CDR3 is TGCGCCAGCAGCCAGGGGCTAGACACTGAAGCTTTCTTT.

The chain recombines TRBV19 with TRBJ1-1; D perhaps matches TRBD1 (6 bases). The CDR3 is made up of 17 amino acids. Trimming cost V 7 bases and J 5 bases, with 26 bases left between them. The germline CDR1 and CDR2 sequences are LNHDA and SQIVND (reference sequence). CDR3 coding DNA: TGTGCCAGTACTGCTGACCCAGGGGTCAGGTTTTTGACTGAAGCTTTCTTT. Translated: CASTADPGVRFLTEAFF.

This chain connects TRBV5-4 to TRBJ2-2, with TRBD2 identical over 9 bases. The V gene end was trimmed by 3 bases and the J gene end by 3 bases; junction bases not matched to a gene: 18. Germline lookup yields CDR1 SGHNT and CDR2 YYREEE (reference sequence). CDR3 length: 20 residues. Written as DNA, the CDR3 is TGTGCCAGCAGCTCCCCGGGACTAGCCTCAATAAATGGGGACACCGGGGAGCTGTTTTTT. Translating gives CASSSPGLASINGDTGELFF.

The chain joins TRBV10-3 to TRBJ1-2; D gene ambiguous. The germline gives CDR1 ENHRY, CDR2 SYGVKD. The CDR3 is made up of 14 amino acids. Trimming left V 3 bases short and J 4 bases short, with 12 bases between. CDR3 region: CAISDFPGPYGYTF. The CDR3 DNA sequence: TGTGCCATCAGTGATTTCCCGGGTCCCTATGGCTACACCTTC.

The chain uses TRBV11-2 and TRBJ1-5; the D gene is possibly TRBD1 (5 bases). CDR1 and CDR2 from the germline V gene are SGHAT and FQNNGV. V lost 5 bases and J 8 bases, leaving 19 bases between the germline ends. This CDR3 is 15 amino acids long. The DNA for the CDR3 is TGTGCCAGCAGCGCGGGGTGGGGGAAGTATGAGCCCCAGCATTTT. Translation: CASSAGWGKYEPQHF. Filled out from reference TRBV11-2 and TRBJ1-5, the complete variable domain reads EAGVAQSPRYKIIEKRQSVAFWCNPISGHATLYWYQQILGQGPKLLIQFQNNGVVDDSQLPKDRFSAERLKGVDSTLKIQPAKLEDSAVYLCASSAGWGKYEPQHFGDGTRLSIL.

The rearrangement uses TRBV7-8 and TRBJ2-1; 12 bases agree with TRBD2. The J segment lost 6 bases and the V segment lost 4 bases, leaving 10 bases of the junction unmatched. The germline CDR1 and CDR2 sequences are SGHVS and FQNEAQ. This CDR3 region has 17 residues. The CDR3 nucleotides are TGTGCCAGCAGCTCTTACGTAGGACTAGCGGGGACCAATGAGCAGTTCTTC. This codes for CASSSYVGLAGTNEQFF.

This sequence joins TRBV27 and TRBJ2-7, with 10 bases identical to TRBD1. CDR3 size: 15 residues. Germline V lookup: CDR1 MNHEY, CDR2 SMNVEV (reference sequence). V lost 8 bases and J lost 3; bases outside the gene matches: 10. The CDR3 DNA reads as TGTGCCAGCTCCTCCCGGGACAGGGGCCTCTACGAGCAGTACTTC. Its translation is CASSSRDRGLYEQYF.

V is TRBV4-3 and J is TRBJ1-2; D remains ambiguous. Germline CDR1 and CDR2: LGHNA and YSLEER. CDR3 length: 14 amino acids. V was trimmed by 0 bases and J by 4 bases, leaving 9 bases between them. The CDR3 sequence: CASSQDQAVYGYTF. In DNA form, the CDR3 reads TGCGCCAGCAGCCAAGACCAGGCCGTCTATGGCTACACCTTC.

The rearrangement joins TRBV5-1 to TRBJ2-5; perhaps TRBD2 as D (5 bases). The CDR3 has 14 residues. Germline loops: CDR1 SGHRS, CDR2 YFSETQ. CDR3 region: CASTQSGYRETQYF. In nucleotides, the CDR3 is TGCGCATCCACTCAAAGCGGCTACAGAGAGACCCAGTACTTC.

J is TRBJ2-1 and V is TRBV15, with a tentative D call TRBD1 (5 bases). Germline CDR1 and CDR2: LNHNV and YYDKDF (reference sequence). V was pared by 2 bases and J by 5 bases, with 16 bases between. This CDR3 region has 16 residues. The CDR3, as DNA: TGTGCCACCAGCAGACTGGACATCCCCGGCCACAATGAGCAGTTCTTC. It encodes CATSRLDIPGHNEQFF.

The V gene is TRBV5-1, the J gene TRBJ2-3; D is possibly TRBD1 (6 bases). This CDR3 region has 14 residues. Germline V gene sequence: CDR1 SGHRS, CDR2 YFSETQ. Trimming took off 4 bases at V and 3 bases at J, with 12 bases between the two ends. The CDR3 DNA sequence: TGCGCCAGCAGCAGCAATAGGGGGACAGATACGCAGTATTTT. Translating gives CASSSNRGTDTQYF.

The V and J genes are TRBV25-1 and TRBJ2-2; no clear D gene. The CDR3 covers 14 residues. The V gene lost 0 bases and the J gene lost 8 bases, with 10 bases spanning the gap. Germline values: CDR1 MGHDK, CDR2 SYGVNS. CDR3 residues: CASSEYRDAGELFF. CDR3 DNA sequence: TGTGCCAGCAGTGAATATCGAGATGCTGGGGAGCTGTTTTTT.

The chain combines TRBV6-1 with TRBJ1-5; D is uncertain. CDR1 and CDR2 from the germline V gene are MNHNS and SASEGT. V was clipped by 8 bases and J by 5 bases, with 13 bases between them. The CDR3 totals 13 residues. CDR3 in DNA: TGTGCCAGCGCAATATGGAGGGATCAGCCCCAGCATTTT. Residues: CASAIWRDQPQHF.

The chain couples TRBV5-1 to TRBJ2-2; 10 bases match TRBD1. CDR3 size: 18 residues. Germline CDR1 SGHRS, CDR2 YFSETQ. The V gene end was trimmed by 2 bases and the J gene end by 0 bases; junction bases not matched to a gene: 7. CDR3 in DNA: TGCGCCAGCAGCTTACCAGACAGGGGGCTAACGAACACCGGGGAGCTGTTTTTT. The encoded protein is CASSLPDRGLTNTGELFF.

The chain has TRBV5-1 and TRBJ2-1; D might be TRBD1 or TRBD2, each matching 6 bases. The V end lost 4 bases, the J end lost 6 bases, and 20 bases lay between the germline ends. The V gene's germline CDR1 is SGHRS and CDR2 YFSETQ. The CDR3 totals 16 residues. The CDR3 spells CASSPGAGILSNEQFF. The CDR3 region has the DNA TGCGCCAGCAGCCCAGGGGCGGGAATCCTCTCCAATGAGCAGTTCTTC.

DNA for the CDR3: TGCAGCGTTGACCAGGGATTCTATGGCTACACCTTC. Its protein is CSVDQGFYGYTF. The chain has TRBV29-1 and TRBJ1-2; D is perhaps TRBD1 (5 bases). The germline V and J ends were trimmed by 3 bases and 4 bases, with 9 bases remaining between them. CDR3 length: 12 amino acids. Germline CDR1 reads SQVTM; CDR2 reads ANQGSEA.

J is TRBJ2-3 and V is TRBV5-1, with unresolved D. V lost 0 bases, J lost 4 bases, and 12 bases lay in between. Germline assignment: CDR1 SGHRS and CDR2 YFSETQ. CDR3 length: 15 amino acids. The CDR3 DNA is TGCGCCAGCAGCTTGGCTGGGCATGAAGCAGATACGCAGTATTTT. It translates to CASSLAGHEADTQYF.